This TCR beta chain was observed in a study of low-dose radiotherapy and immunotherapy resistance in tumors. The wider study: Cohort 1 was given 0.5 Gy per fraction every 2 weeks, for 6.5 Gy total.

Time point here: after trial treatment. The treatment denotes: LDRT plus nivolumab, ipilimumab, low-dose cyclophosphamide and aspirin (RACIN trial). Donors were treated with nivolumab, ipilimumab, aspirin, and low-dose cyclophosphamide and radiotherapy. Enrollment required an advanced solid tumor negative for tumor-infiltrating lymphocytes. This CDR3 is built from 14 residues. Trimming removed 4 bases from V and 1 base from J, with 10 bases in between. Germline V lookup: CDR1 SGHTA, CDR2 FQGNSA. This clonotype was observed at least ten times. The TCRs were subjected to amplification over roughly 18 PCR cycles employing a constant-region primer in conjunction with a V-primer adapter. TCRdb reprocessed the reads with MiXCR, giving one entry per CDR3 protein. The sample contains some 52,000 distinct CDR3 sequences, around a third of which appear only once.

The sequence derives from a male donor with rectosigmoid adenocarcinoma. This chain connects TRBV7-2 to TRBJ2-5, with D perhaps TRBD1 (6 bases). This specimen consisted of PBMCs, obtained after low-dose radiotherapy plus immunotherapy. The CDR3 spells CASSSRGSQETQYF. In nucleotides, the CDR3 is TGTGCCAGCAGCTCCAGGGGAAGCCAAGAGACCCAGTACTTC.